One and the same sample provided the 24 T cell receptor beta chains below, sequenced in a study of identical twins. Each CDR3 protein is one row after TCRdb ran MiXCR on the 5' RACE reads. The data contain roughly 1,500,000 distinct CDR3 sequences, about 32% of them singletons. The sequencing sample was made of cord blood. These receptors were collected from a newborn girl in good health.

This clonotype occurred a few times. The V gene is TRBV20-1, the J gene TRBJ1-2; a weak D match, TRBD1 (5 bases). Trimming shortened V by 2 bases and J by 4 bases, and 14 bases separated the two germline ends. This CDR3 has 14 amino acids. CDR1 DFQATT and CDR2 SNEGSKA come from the germline V gene (reference sequence). Here the CDR3 reads CSARRDAGGYGYTF. CDR3 DNA sequence: TGCAGTGCTAGAAGGGACGCTGGTGGCTATGGCTACACCTTC.

This chain links TRBV29-1 with TRBJ2-3; tentatively, D is TRBD2 (6 bases). With 4 bases removed from V and 1 base from J, the gap between germline ends came to 9 bases. Germline assignment: CDR1 SQVTM and CDR2 ANQGSEA. The CDR3 is 13 amino acids. CDR3 amino acids: CSVGGGGTDTQYF. In DNA form, the CDR3 reads TGCAGCGTTGGAGGAGGGGGCACAGATACGCAGTATTTT.

This clonotype was counted a few times. The chain uses TRBV12-3 or TRBV12-4 and TRBJ2-3; 10 positions agree with TRBD1. V shed 4 bases and J 4 bases; nucleotides not matched to a gene: 5. This CDR3 is 15 amino acids long. The CDR3 reads CASSSGQGVSDTQYF. The CDR3 region has the DNA TGTGCCAGCAGTTCAGGACAGGGGGTCTCAGATACGCAGTATTTT.

This chain links TRBV20-1 with TRBJ2-3; D remains ambiguous. This CDR3 is built from 12 residues. Germline loops: CDR1 DFQATT, CDR2 SNEGSKA (reference sequence). V lost 3 bases to trimming and J lost 6 bases, with 10 bases between them. CDR3 loop: CSARTAPDTQYF. In nucleotides, the CDR3 is TGCAGTGCTAGGACGGCCCCGGATACGCAGTATTTT.

This clonotype came up a few times. V gene TRBV5-1 combines with J gene TRBJ2-4; D might be TRBD1 (6 bases). The J call may be in error: the DNA end matches TRBJ2-7 better. Germline CDR1 is SGHRS and CDR2 is YFSETQ. The CDR3 spans 15 residues. This CDR3 is CASSLAGTPVYEQYF. CDR3 DNA: TGCGCCAGCAGCTTGGCCGGGACACCCGTTTACGAGCAGTACTTC.

This clonotype was counted only a few times. V usage is TRBV4-2 and J usage is TRBJ1-1; D remains unclear. Germline V gene sequence: CDR1 LGHNA, CDR2 YNFKEQ. This CDR3 spans 14 amino acids. With 5 bases removed from V and 0 bases from J, the gap between germline ends came to 10 bases. The CDR3 DNA follows: TGTGCCAGCAGCAAAGCCGCGGTGAACACTGAAGCTTTCTTT. Protein sequence: CASSKAAVNTEAFF.

The CDR3 sequence: CSARPGQGAYGYTF. The CDR3 nucleotides are TGCAGTGCTCGACCGGGACAGGGGGCCTATGGCTACACCTTC. The chain uses TRBV20-1 and TRBJ1-2; 12 bases fit TRBD1. The CDR3 has 14 residues. The V gene's germline CDR1 is DFQATT and CDR2 SNEGSKA (reference sequence). J gave up 4 bases and V 5 bases, and 5 bases lay outside the gene matches.

This chain links TRBV4-2 with TRBJ1-5, with D maybe TRBD1 (6 bases). The CDR3 is 19 residues long. Germline lookup yields CDR1 LGHNA and CDR2 YNFKEQ. V shed 0 bases and J shed 5 bases, with 23 bases lying between them. The CDR3 DNA reads as TGTGCCAGCAGCCAAGAGGGGGCGGGGGGCTCGTCTATCTATCAGCCCCAGCATTTT. Its protein product is CASSQEGAGGSSIYQPQHF.

The chain uses TRBV12-3 or TRBV12-4 and TRBJ2-7; 9 bases fit TRBD2. This CDR3 is built from 17 residues. Trimming at V came to 0 bases and at J to 7 bases, leaving 13 bases not matched to a gene. This chain's CDR3 is CASSLAKSGGNYNEQYF. CDR3 nucleotides: TGTGCCAGCAGTTTAGCGAAGAGCGGGGGGAACTACAATGAGCAGTACTTC.

The chain carries TRBV29-1 and TRBJ2-2, with 14 bases identical to TRBD2. The CDR3 length is 16 residues. The junction had 4 bases not matched to a gene; V was cut back by 6 bases and J by 1 base. Germline CDR1 is SQVTM and CDR2 is ANQGSEA. The CDR3 coding sequence is TGCAGCGTCGATGGACTAGCGGGAGGGAACACCGGGGAGCTGTTTTTT. Translation gives CSVDGLAGGNTGELFF.

The chain is built from TRBV5-4 and TRBJ2-7, with 10 bases lining up with TRBD2. The DNA end is a closer match to TRBJ2-5, so the J assignment may be wrong. CDR3 length: 13 amino acids. The germline CDR1 and CDR2 sequences are SGHNT and YYREEE (reference sequence). The CDR3 region is CASSLTSGATQYF. The CDR3 DNA follows: TGTGCCAGCAGCTTGACTAGCGGGGCGACCCAGTACTTC.

V gene TRBV20-1 combines with J gene TRBJ1-6; D uncertain. The CDR3 runs 14 residues. Trimming cost V 6 bases and J 9 bases, with 18 bases left between them. The germline V gene has CDR1 DFQATT and CDR2 SNEGSKA (reference sequence). CDR3 in amino acids: CSALDRGRGSPLHF. In DNA, the CDR3 is TGCAGTGCCCTAGATAGAGGGCGTGGTTCACCCCTCCACTTT.

About this clonotype itself: The junction differs from germline at one of its ends, possibly a read error. The V gene is TRBV7-2, the J gene TRBJ2-3; D is undetermined. Per germline, CDR1 SGHTA and CDR2 FQGNSA. The CDR3 sequence is 14 residues long. This CDR3 reads CANSLGRKQDTQYF. In DNA form, the CDR3 reads TGTGCCAACAGCTTAGGACGAAAGCAAGATACGCAGTATTTT.

This chain's CDR3 is CASSPNSGGGSYNEQYF. The CDR3, as DNA: TGTGCCAGCAGCCCGAATAGCGGGGGGGGCTCCTACAATGAGCAGTACTTC. The rearrangement joins TRBV7-2 to TRBJ2-7; 11 nucleotides match TRBD2. Germline lookup yields CDR1 SGHTA and CDR2 FQGNSA. The CDR3 sequence is 17 residues long. J gave up 7 bases and V 5 bases, and 16 bases lay outside the gene matches.

This chain joins TRBV19 and TRBJ2-3; no firm D call. The V and J ends lost 3 bases and 0 bases respectively, with 7 bases between them. The CDR3 extends over 14 amino acids. Germline assignment: CDR1 LNHDA and CDR2 SQIVND (reference sequence). The CDR3 nucleotides read TGTGCCAGTAGTATTTCGCCCAGCACAGATACGCAGTATTTT. Its translation: CASSISPSTDTQYF.

As to this clonotype: A junction end diverges from the germline sequence, so it may reflect a read error. The J gene is TRBJ2-5, the V gene TRBV12-3 or TRBV12-4; maybe TRBD1 (5 bases). The CDR3 has 14 amino acids. This chain's CDR3 is CAGSFRQGSETQYF. CDR3 coding DNA: TGTGCCGGCAGTTTCAGGCAGGGAAGCGAGACCCAGTACTTC.

On this clonotype: One base away lies a much larger clone, so this may be a sequencing read error. This chain links TRBV5-1 with TRBJ1-2, with 7 bases fitting TRBD1. This CDR3 is 12 amino acids long. CDR1 and CDR2 from the germline V gene are SGHRS and YFSETQ. The CDR3 loop reads CTSSLTGNGYTF. The CDR3 region has the DNA TGCACCAGCAGCTTGACAGGGAATGGCTACACCTTC. Full variable domain (remainder filled in from reference TRBV5-1 and TRBJ1-2): KAGVTQTPRYLIKTRGQQVTLSCSPISGHRSVSWYQQTPGQGLQFLFEYFSETQRNKGNFPGRFSGRQFSNSRSEMNVSTLELGDSALYLCTSSLTGNGYTFGSGTRLTVV.

This clonotype was counted at least ten times. The chain carries TRBV25-1 and TRBJ1-2; D is unresolved. The length of the CDR3 is 12 residues. V was shortened by 4 bases and J by 4 bases, with 7 bases between the two germline ends. Germline CDR1 and CDR2: MGHDK and SYGVNS. In nucleotides, the CDR3 is TGTGCCAGCAGTGGGCAGTTCTATGGCTACACCTTC. Translation: CASSGQFYGYTF.

The V call is TRBV28, the J call TRBJ1-4; the D gene is possibly TRBD1 (5 bases). This CDR3 has 16 amino acids. Germline-derived CDR1 and CDR2 are MDHEN and SYDVKM. V lost 5 bases and J lost 4, with 17 bases in between. Here the CDR3 DNA reads TGTGCCAGCAGTCCCTCGAGGGGCGCTTTTAATGAAAAACTGTTTTTT. This sequence encodes CASSPSRGAFNEKLFF. The whole variable domain, remainder taken from reference TRBV28 and TRBJ1-4, is DVKVTQSSRYLVKRTGEKVFLECVQDMDHENMFWYRQDPGLGLRLIYFSYDVKMKEKGDIPEGYSVSREKKERFSLILESASTNQTSMYLCASSPSRGAFNEKLFFGSGTQLSVL.

This clonotype was detected many times. The gene calls are TRBV10-3 and TRBJ2-7, with D possibly being TRBD1 (6 bases). CDR1 is ENHRY, CDR2 SYGVKD, per germline. Trimming removed 0 bases at V and 3 bases at J, with 12 bases between. CDR3 length: 15 residues. The CDR3 loop reads CAISESAGASYEQYF. CDR3 nucleotides: TGTGCCATCAGTGAGTCTGCAGGGGCTAGCTACGAGCAGTACTTC.

The rearrangement links TRBV25-1 to TRBJ2-7; D is ambiguous. Deletions cut 3 bases from V and 2 bases from J, with 11 bases between. CDR1 MGHDK and CDR2 SYGVNS come from the germline V gene. The CDR3 is 14 residues long. CDR3: CASSEFAEPYEQYF. The CDR3, as DNA: TGTGCCAGCAGTGAGTTCGCGGAGCCCTACGAGCAGTACTTC.

This clonotype was found many times. The CDR3 sequence: CASSFRRDTQYF. CDR3 coding DNA: TGTGCCAGCAGTTTCAGACGGGATACGCAGTATTTT. The V call is TRBV27, the J call TRBJ2-3; D remains unclear. This CDR3 spans 12 amino acids. V lost 3 bases and J 6 bases, leaving 7 bases between the germline ends. Germline values: CDR1 MNHEY, CDR2 SMNVEV (reference sequence).

This clonotype has more than one count but fewer than ten. V usage is TRBV19 and J usage is TRBJ1-4; the D is unclear. Deletions cut 6 bases from V and 1 base from J, with 6 bases between. CDR3 length equals 13 residues. CDR1 is LNHDA, CDR2 SQIVND, per germline (reference sequence). CDR3 sequence reads: CASRERTNEKLFF. Written as DNA, the CDR3 is TGTGCCAGTAGGGAAAGAACTAATGAAAAACTGTTTTTT.

This clonotype occurred a few times. V and J are TRBV7-9 and TRBJ2-7; 8 bases fit TRBD2. The J call could be wrong; TRBJ2-5 is a better fit for the DNA end. This CDR3 comprises 15 residues. Germline CDR1 and CDR2: SEHNR and FQNEAQ (reference sequence). CDR3 in amino acids: CASSLGLAVEETQYF. The DNA for the CDR3 is TGTGCCAGCAGCCTTGGACTAGCTGTGGAAGAGACCCAGTACTTC.